This TCR beta chain derives from a study of CD8+CD57+ T cells in acquired aplastic anemia. There are many counts of this clonotype. Sequencing involved patients with CD8+CD57+ cell expansion previously shown by flow cytometry. Each patient had severe acquired aplastic anemia. Blood was sampled before the patients had received any therapy. Germline CDR1 MNHEY, CDR2 SVGEGT. CDR3 size: 15 residues. The germline V and J ends were trimmed by 6 bases and 1 base, with 15 bases remaining between them. For CDR3 and TCR beta VDJ profiling, genomic DNA was the template used. Via MiXCR, TCRdb re-called the reads, giving one row per CDR3 protein. The data hold roughly 120,000 distinct CDR3 sequences, with about 50% observed a single time.

This clonotype originated in a human donor with aplastic anemia. Sequencing was carried out using sorted CD4+, CD8+, or CD8+CD57+ T cells (not recorded which) from PBMCs. V is TRBV6-2 or TRBV6-3 and J is TRBJ1-2; D remains unclear. CDR3 sequence: CASSPTEFHNYGYTF. Written as DNA, the CDR3 is TGTGCCAGCAGCCCTACAGAGTTTCATAACTATGGCTACACCTTC.